One and the same sample provided the 27 T cell receptor beta chains below, sequenced in a study of graft-versus-host responses after intestinal transplantation (dated by TCRdb to the early 2020s). The time point label, as the study defines it: cells obtained before transplantation from donor or recipient. Library generation was performed with the immunoSEQ multiplex PCR assay. TCRdb took this table from immuneACCESS and kept in-frame rearrangements with V and J called. Such tables lack part of the clones; where checked against another copy, unresolved V genes explain under half of the gap, and the rest is unexplained. The sample profile shows some 120,000 clones; 85% to 95% of them were found once. In total, the top ten clones hold 1.2% of the sample. These receptors lack a known antigen. The sequenced sample was unstimulated CD8+ T cells sorted from spleen or lymph node cells, obtained before transplant. Receptors originate from a human donor who was the organ donor for an intestinal transplant.

The V and J genes are TRBV9 and TRBJ2-1; 14 bases line up with TRBD2. From germline, CDR1 is SGDLS and CDR2 YYNGEE. V trimming: 0 bases; J trimming: 10 bases; junction bases outside the gene matches: 6. The CDR3 has 16 residues. CDR3 loop: CASSVVYGTSGSEQFF. The DNA for the CDR3 is TGTGCCAGCAGCGTAGTCTATGGGACTAGCGGGAGCGAGCAGTTCTTC. Looking up the rest from reference TRBV9 and TRBJ2-1 gives the full variable domain: DSGVTQTPKHLITATGQRVTLRCSPRSGDLSVYWYQQSLDQGLQFLIQYYNGEERAKGNILERFSAQQFPDLHSELNLSSLELGDSALYFCASSVVYGTSGSEQFFGPGTRLTVL.

The chain couples TRBV6-5 to TRBJ2-3, with D unclear. Between the trimmed V and J ends, which lost 0 bases and 0 bases, there was a span of 7 bases. Germline CDR1 reads MNHEY; CDR2 reads SVGAGI. CDR3 size: 15 residues. The CDR3 DNA reads TGTGCCAGCAGTTACTCAGGCGGTAGCACAGATACGCAGTATTTT. Translation: CASSYSGGSTDTQYF.

Concerning this clone: A junction boundary mismatches the germline segment, possibly from a read error. CDR3 amino acids: CASREGWEETQYF. DNA of the CDR3: TGTGCCAGCAGAGAAGGGTGGGAAGAGACCCAGTACTTC. This rearrangement joins TRBV6-1 to TRBJ2-5; unclear D gene. The V gene's germline CDR1 is MNHNS and CDR2 SASEGT. This CDR3 is built from 13 residues.

In its sample, this clone was seen once. This sequence joins TRBV7-9 and TRBJ2-1; TRBD2 aligns across 10 bases. CDR3 size: 17 residues. Per germline, CDR1 SEHNR and CDR2 FQNEAQ (reference sequence). Losses at the gene ends were 0 bases for V and 0 bases for J; bases not matched to a gene: 2. CDR3 sequence (DNA): TGTGCCAGCAGCTTAGCGGAGCGGGAGGGCTCCTACAATGAGCAGTTCTTC. Translated: CASSLAEREGSYNEQFF.

This chain joins TRBV4-1 and TRBJ1-2; perhaps TRBD1 as D (5 bases). With 4 bases removed from V and 6 bases from J, the gap between germline ends came to 12 bases. Germline assignment: CDR1 MGHRA and CDR2 YSYEKL. The CDR3 contains 13 residues. The CDR3 DNA sequence: TGCGCCAGCAGCCCCAGGGTAGACGATGGCTACACCTTC. Protein: CASSPRVDDGYTF.

The chain is built from TRBV6-5 and TRBJ1-2, with D hard to call. Trimming left V 5 bases short and J 0 bases short, with 10 bases between. The CDR3 runs to 14 residues. Germline CDR1 and CDR2: MNHEY and SVGAGI. The chain's CDR3 is CASSLGLANYGYTF. CDR3 nucleotides: TGTGCCAGCAGTCTAGGACTAGCTAACTATGGCTACACCTTC.

The gene calls are TRBV4-1 and TRBJ1-1; D is undetermined. Germline CDR1 reads MGHRA; CDR2 reads YSYEKL. The CDR3 totals 17 residues. The ends were cut back, 0 bases at V and 1 base at J, with 15 bases in the middle. The CDR3 loop reads CASSQDWAAGWNTEAFF. The CDR3 DNA sequence: TGCGCCAGCAGCCAAGATTGGGCTGCAGGCTGGAACACTGAAGCTTTCTTT.

J is TRBJ2-5 and V is TRBV6-5; D possibly corresponds to TRBD2 (5 bases). Germline CDR1 reads MNHEY; CDR2 reads SVGAGI. Trimming removed 4 bases from V and 1 base from J, with 7 bases in between. This CDR3 spans 13 amino acids. CDR3 sequence (DNA): TGTGCCAGCAGTTCGGACTCCCAAGAGACCCAGTACTTC. This translates into CASSSDSQETQYF.

This chain links TRBV19 with TRBJ1-2, with a possible D match to TRBD1 (5 bases). CDR3 length: 15 residues. The germline V and J ends were trimmed by 3 bases and 0 bases, with 11 bases remaining between them. CDR1 is LNHDA and CDR2 is SQIVND in the germline V gene (reference sequence). CDR3 residues: CASSIRDRPNYGYTF. The CDR3 DNA is TGTGCCAGTAGTATTAGGGACCGCCCTAACTATGGCTACACCTTC.

In its sample, this clone was seen once. The chain carries TRBV4-1 and TRBJ2-1; 7 bases fit TRBD2. The CDR3 totals 15 residues. CDR1 and CDR2 from the germline V gene are MGHRA and YSYEKL. The junction had 7 bases not matched to a gene; V was cut back by 4 bases and J by 4 bases. CDR3 DNA: TGCGCCAGCAGCCCGAGGCTAGCGGATTACAATGAGCAGTTCTTC. Its protein is CASSPRLADYNEQFF.

This clone was seen only a few times. V usage is TRBV10-3 and J usage is TRBJ2-1, with 8 bases lining up with TRBD1. The V gene end was trimmed by 10 bases and the J gene end by 8 bases; junction bases not matched to a gene: 7. CDR1 and CDR2 from the germline V gene are ENHRY and SYGVKD. The CDR3 spans 12 residues. The chain's CDR3 is CATMDRADEQFF. CDR3 DNA sequence: TGTGCCACCATGGACAGGGCGGATGAGCAGTTCTTC.

This clone appeared once. The germline gene is not matched at one end of the junction; a read error may be the cause. Other DNA sequences within the sample encode an identical CDR3. This chain uses TRBV28 with TRBJ1-1, with a possible D match to TRBD1 (5 bases). The CDR3 spans 15 residues. The germline V gene encodes CDR1 MDHEN and CDR2 SYDVKM. The CDR3 protein is CASSPWGGMNTEAFF. CDR3 bases: TGTGCCAGCAGCCCGTGGGGGGGGATGAACACCGAAGCTTTCTTT.

The rearrangement uses TRBV5-8 and TRBJ2-7; 11 bases are a match to TRBD2. Looked up from germline, CDR1 is SGHTS and CDR2 is YDEGEE. The CDR3 length is 15 residues. Germline trimming cut 1 base from V and 5 bases from J; bases unmatched to any gene: 5. The CDR3 protein is CASSLTSGSYDEQYF. As DNA, the CDR3 is TGTGCCAGCAGCTTGACTAGCGGGAGCTACGACGAGCAGTACTTC.

This clone was seen just once. The rearrangement uses TRBV7-9 and TRBJ2-5; 9 bases match TRBD1. V dropped 0 bases and J dropped 4; count of bases not matched to a gene: 6. Per the germline V gene, CDR1 is SEHNR and CDR2 is FQNEAQ (reference sequence). The CDR3 spans 16 residues. The CDR3 coding sequence is TGTGCCAGCAGCTTAGCCCGGGACAGGGATGGAGAGACCCAGTACTTC. Translating it yields CASSLARDRDGETQYF.

The rearrangement links TRBV27 to TRBJ2-7; 14 nucleotides match TRBD2. This CDR3 contains 14 residues. Trimming at V came to 5 bases and at J to 6 bases, leaving 3 bases not matched to a gene. CDR1 is MNHEY and CDR2 is SMNVEV in the germline V gene (reference sequence). The CDR3 sequence: CASSRGLAGVEQYF. Here the CDR3 DNA reads TGTGCCAGCAGTCGGGGACTAGCGGGAGTCGAGCAGTACTTC.

V usage is TRBV9 and J usage is TRBJ1-2, with 10 nucleotides matching TRBD1. This CDR3 contains 14 residues. Looked up from germline, CDR1 is SGDLS and CDR2 is YYNGEE. The junction had 7 bases not matched to a gene; V was cut back by 3 bases and J by 8 bases. The DNA of the CDR3 is TGTGCCAGCAGCGCCTACGGGACAGGGGCCGGCTACACCTTC. Translation: CASSAYGTGAGYTF.

V and J are TRBV19 and TRBJ1-1; D is unresolved. The CDR3 totals 14 residues. Germline CDR1 LNHDA, CDR2 SQIVND (reference sequence). V lost 2 bases to trimming and J lost 0 bases, with 7 bases between them. The CDR3 region is CASSIWAMNTEAFF. In DNA, the CDR3 is TGTGCCAGTAGTATATGGGCCATGAACACTGAAGCTTTCTTT.

In this sample, this clone turned up once. The chain links TRBV9 to TRBJ1-5, with D possibly TRBD1 on 6 matching bases. Deletions cut 0 bases from V and 3 bases from J, with 10 bases between. The CDR3 runs 15 residues. Looked up from germline, CDR1 is SGDLS and CDR2 is YYNGEE. The CDR3 DNA is TGTGCCAGCAGCGTAGGGGGACAACTCAATCAGCCCCAGCATTTT. It codes for CASSVGGQLNQPQHF.

The chain employs TRBV12-5 and TRBJ2-5; 8 nucleotides match TRBD2. The junction had 6 bases not matched to a gene; V was cut back by 5 bases and J by 4 bases. Germline CDR1 and CDR2: LGHNT and FRNRAP. This CDR3 is 14 amino acids long. The CDR3 region is CASGTTSVGETQYF. The CDR3 DNA sequence: TGTGCTAGTGGTACGACTAGCGTGGGAGAGACCCAGTACTTC.

The genes are TRBV28 and TRBJ1-5; D unclear. The length of the CDR3 is 13 residues. Germline CDR1 and CDR2: MDHEN and SYDVKM. Trimming stripped 2 bases from V and 0 bases from J, with 2 bases between. The CDR3 DNA follows: TGTGCCAGCAGTTTAGGTAGCAATCAGCCCCAGCATTTT. Amino acids: CASSLGSNQPQHF.

This chain joins TRBV13 and TRBJ2-7, with 8 bases identical to TRBD2. CDR1 is PRHDT and CDR2 is FYEKMQ in the germline V gene (reference sequence). The CDR3 sequence is 17 residues long. Germline trimming cut 2 bases from V and 0 bases from J; bases unmatched to any gene: 9. CDR3 bases: TGTGCCAGCAGCTTAAGTCTAGCGGGTGGCCTCTCCTACGAGCAGTACTTC. Translation: CASSLSLAGGLSYEQYF.

The chain employs TRBV2 and TRBJ2-3, with a weak D call TRBD2 (5 bases). Per germline, CDR1 SNHLY and CDR2 FYNNEI. V was cut by 2 bases and J by 1 base, with 10 bases left in between. This CDR3 spans 15 amino acids. CDR3 DNA: TGTGCCAGCAGTGAATGGACTCCTGGCACAGATACGCAGTATTTT. Translating gives CASSEWTPGTDTQYF.

The chain joins TRBV27 to TRBJ2-7; TRBD1 is a possible D gene (6 bases). From germline, CDR1 is MNHEY and CDR2 SMNVEV (reference sequence). V lost 1 base and J lost 5, with 12 bases in between. The CDR3 spans 14 residues. The CDR3 DNA reads TGTGCCAGCAGTTTATGGCCAGGGGCAAACGAGCAGTACTTC. Protein: CASSLWPGANEQYF.

The chain recombines TRBV21-1 with TRBJ2-7. TRBV21-1 is a pseudogene. The CDR3 is made up of 14 amino acids. The CDR3 loop is CASSKGNLSYEQYF. The CDR3 DNA follows: TGTGCCAGCAGCAAAGGCAATCTCTCCTACGAGCAGTACTTC.

This chain links TRBV6-5 with TRBJ1-2, with TRBD1 matching over 9 bases. V was pared by 4 bases and J by 0 bases, with 6 bases of the junction left unmatched. The CDR3 contains 16 residues. The germline V gene has CDR1 MNHEY and CDR2 SVGAGI. The CDR3 DNA reads as TGTGCCAGCAGTTTGGACAGGGGACTAGCTAACTATGGCTACACCTTC. Amino acids: CASSLDRGLANYGYTF.

The rearrangement links TRBV5-6 to TRBJ2-5; D may be TRBD2 (6 bases). V was cut by 0 bases and J by 0 bases, with 6 bases left in between. The CDR3 runs to 14 residues. The V gene's germline CDR1 is SGHDT and CDR2 YYEEEE. In DNA form, the CDR3 reads TGTGCCAGCAGCTTGGGACTAGACCAAGAGACCCAGTACTTC. This translates into CASSLGLDQETQYF.

This clone was detected only once. Distinct nucleotide sequences in the sample also encode this CDR3. The gene calls are TRBV28 and TRBJ1-5, with D maybe TRBD1 (5 bases). Germline V gene data show CDR1 as MDHEN and CDR2 as SYDVKM. The CDR3 covers 15 residues. V shed 6 bases and J shed 2 bases, with 14 bases lying between them. Here the CDR3 reads CASRPDSLRNQPQHF. As DNA, the CDR3 is TGTGCCAGCAGACCTGACAGCCTGCGCAATCAGCCCCAGCATTTT.